Shown below are 26 T cell receptor beta chains from a single sample sequenced in a study of shared clonotypes between healthy human individuals. The data were produced by immunoSEQ multiplex PCR, yet TCRdb's version contains in-frame clones alone and is incomplete. The sample has 2 million to 3 million clones, just over 90% seen once. The specimen sequenced was naive CD4+ T cells sorted from blood. The subset here: CD45RA+ positively selected. These receptors were obtained from a young man in good health.

The chain is built from TRBV27 and TRBJ1-2; D uncertain. From germline, CDR1 is MNHEY and CDR2 SMNVEV (reference sequence). This CDR3 contains 18 residues. V was cut by 0 bases and J by 2 bases, with 19 bases left in between. The CDR3 DNA reads as TGTGCCAGCAGTTTATCGAATTCTACCTACGCAGCAAACTATGGCTACACCTTC. Encoded protein: CASSLSNSTYAANYGYTF.

The chain uses TRBV18 and TRBJ2-5, with D maybe TRBD2 (6 bases). Germline V gene sequence: CDR1 KGHSH, CDR2 LQKENI. V was clipped by 3 bases and J by 5 bases, with 16 bases between them. The CDR3 contains 15 residues. The DNA for the CDR3 is TGTGCCAGCTCACCGTCACGGGGGTCCGGGGAGACCCAGTACTTC. It encodes CASSPSRGSGETQYF. The whole variable domain, remainder taken from reference TRBV18 and TRBJ2-5, is NAGVMQNPRHLVRRRGQEARLRCSPMKGHSHVYWYRQLPEEGLKFMVYLQKENIIDESGMPKERFSAEFPKEGPSILRIQQVVRGDSAAYFCASSPSRGSGETQYFGPGTRLLVL.

This clone appeared once. V is TRBV18 and J is TRBJ1-2; perhaps TRBD1 as D (5 bases). V was cut by 5 bases and J by 2 bases, with 12 bases left in between. Germline lookup yields CDR1 KGHSH and CDR2 LQKENI. There are 14 residues in the CDR3. DNA of the CDR3: TGTGCCAGCTCAGAAACCGGGGCCAACTATGGCTACACCTTC. Amino acids: CASSETGANYGYTF.

The chain has TRBV7-2 and TRBJ2-1; maybe TRBD1 (5 bases). CDR1 is SGHTA, CDR2 FQGNSA, per germline. Trimming shortened V by 1 base and J by 8 bases, and 12 bases separated the two germline ends. The CDR3 spans 14 residues. This chain's CDR3 is CASSLEARAHEQFF. DNA for the CDR3: TGTGCCAGCAGCTTAGAGGCCAGGGCTCATGAGCAGTTCTTC.

V is TRBV25-1 and J is TRBJ2-3, with TRBD1 as a possible D gene (6 bases). CDR3 length: 13 residues. Trimming stripped 6 bases from V and 1 base from J, with 8 bases between. Looked up from germline, CDR1 is MGHDK and CDR2 is SYGVNS. The CDR3 nucleotides read TGTGCCAGCAGGGACAGTGGCACAGATACGCAGTATTTT. Translating it yields CASRDSGTDTQYF.

This clone was observed a few times. Other DNA sequences of this sample code for an identical CDR3. The chain has TRBV18 and TRBJ1-5, with D possibly matching TRBD1 (5 bases). CDR3 length: 16 amino acids. V was pared by 3 bases and J by 0 bases, with 12 bases between. Germline loops: CDR1 KGHSH, CDR2 LQKENI. DNA for the CDR3: TGTGCCAGCTCACCCGGGACGGCGAATAGCAATCAGCCCCAGCATTTT. This codes for CASSPGTANSNQPQHF.

The J gene is TRBJ2-3, the V gene TRBV7-8; TRBD2 agrees at 13 bases. The length of the CDR3 is 16 residues. Per the germline V gene, CDR1 is SGHVS and CDR2 is FQNEAQ. The junction had 4 bases not matched to a gene; V was cut back by 5 bases and J by 2 bases. The CDR3 here is CASSATSGRDTDTQYF. The CDR3 DNA reads as TGTGCCAGCAGCGCCACTAGCGGGAGGGACACAGATACGCAGTATTTT.

The J gene is TRBJ2-7, the V gene TRBV9; 11 nucleotides agree with TRBD2. Per the germline V gene, CDR1 is SGDLS and CDR2 is YYNGEE. The length of the CDR3 is 15 residues. J gave up 3 bases and V 4 bases, and 6 bases lay outside the gene matches. The DNA of the CDR3 is TGTGCCAGCAGCCCCCGACTAGCGGGGTTCTACGAGCAGTACTTC. This codes for CASSPRLAGFYEQYF.

The genes are TRBV29-1 and TRBJ1-2; D gene uncertain. This CDR3 has 12 residues. Trimming shortened V by 8 bases and J by 2 bases, and 12 bases separated the two germline ends. The germline gives CDR1 SQVTM, CDR2 ANQGSEA. This CDR3 reads CSPLPGNYGYTF. The CDR3 DNA follows: TGCAGCCCCTTACCGGGAAACTATGGCTACACCTTC.

V and J are TRBV28 and TRBJ1-5; D not certain. This CDR3 has 16 residues. Trimming shortened V by 4 bases and J by 4 bases, and 17 bases separated the two germline ends. The germline CDR1 and CDR2 sequences are MDHEN and SYDVKM. CDR3 bases: TGTGCCAGCAGTTCACCATGGACCACTTCAAATCAGCCCCAGCATTTT. Protein product: CASSSPWTTSNQPQHF. The entire variable domain, with the rest obtained from reference TRBV28 and TRBJ1-5, is as follows: DVKVTQSSRYLVKRTGEKVFLECVQDMDHENMFWYRQDPGLGLRLIYFSYDVKMKEKGDIPEGYSVSREKKERFSLILESASTNQTSMYLCASSSPWTTSNQPQHFGDGTRLSIL.

This clone appeared a single time. V is TRBV6-4 and J is TRBJ2-3; 12 bases agree with TRBD2. With V trimmed by 5 bases and J by 2 bases, 8 bases remained unmatched. Looked up from germline, CDR1 is MRHNA and CDR2 is SNTAGT. The CDR3 totals 17 residues. CDR3 sequence (DNA): TGTGCCAGCAGTATGGGACTAGCGGGTTTTACCACAGATACGCAGTATTTT. It translates to CASSMGLAGFTTDTQYF.

The chain joins TRBV2 to TRBJ2-7, with 8 bases lining up with TRBD1. Germline CDR1 reads SNHLY; CDR2 reads FYNNEI. Trimming removed 6 bases from V and 0 bases from J; junction bases left unmatched: 4. The CDR3 length is 14 residues. CDR3 loop: CASRGQVVSYEQYF. CDR3 bases: TGTGCCAGCAGGGGACAGGTTGTCTCCTACGAGCAGTACTTC.

CDR3 sequence: CASSPWTDNEKLFF. The CDR3 DNA follows: TGTGCCAGCAGCCCCTGGACAGACAATGAAAAACTGTTTTTT. The chain couples TRBV7-9 to TRBJ1-4; D is perhaps TRBD1 (6 bases). Trimming removed 5 bases from V and 5 bases from J, with 12 bases in between. The CDR3 is 14 amino acids. Per the germline V gene, CDR1 is SEHNR and CDR2 is FQNEAQ (reference sequence).

The chain uses TRBV7-2 and TRBJ2-5; D uncertain. Germline V gene data show CDR1 as SGHTA and CDR2 as FQGNSA. This CDR3 contains 15 residues. Trimming removed 3 bases at V and 5 bases at J, with 16 bases between. The CDR3 protein is CASSLALTLRETQYF. The CDR3, as DNA: TGTGCCAGCAGCTTGGCTCTGACACTCAGGGAGACCCAGTACTTC.

The V call is TRBV7-2, the J call TRBJ1-1; D gene uncertain. The V and J ends lost 3 bases and 1 base respectively, with 24 bases between them. This CDR3 has 19 amino acids. CDR1 and CDR2 from the germline V gene are SGHTA and FQGNSA. The CDR3 region has the DNA TGTGCCAGCAGCTTCTTTGAGGGTGTGGGGAAAAAAGCGAACACTGAAGCTTTCTTT. It translates to CASSFFEGVGKKANTEAFF.

The V and J genes are TRBV6-9 and TRBJ2-5; no reliable D call. Gene TRBJ2-7 matches the end of the DNA better, so the J call may be wrong. CDR1 is MNHGY and CDR2 is SVAAGI in the germline V gene. The CDR3 consists of 14 residues. The DNA of the CDR3 is TGTGCCAGCAGTTATAGGCAGGACTCCTACGAGCAGTACTTC. It encodes CASSYRQDSYEQYF.

This clone was observed once. The rearrangement joins TRBV18 to TRBJ2-2; no clear D. The germline V and J ends were trimmed by 9 bases and 6 bases, with 11 bases remaining between them. This CDR3 spans 12 amino acids. Germline-derived CDR1 and CDR2 are KGHSH and LQKENI. The CDR3 sequence is CASSMGAGELFF. The CDR3 DNA sequence: TGTGCCAGTTCAATGGGCGCCGGGGAGCTGTTTTTT. Using reference TRBV18 and TRBJ2-2 for the parts outside the CDR3, the full variable domain is NAGVMQNPRHLVRRRGQEARLRCSPMKGHSHVYWYRQLPEEGLKFMVYLQKENIIDESGMPKERFSAEFPKEGPSILRIQQVVRGDSAAYFCASSMGAGELFFGEGSRLTVL.

The chain employs TRBV7-3 and TRBJ1-1; D is unclear. V dropped 4 bases and J dropped 0 bases, with 6 bases sitting between them. Germline V gene data show CDR1 as SGHTA and CDR2 as FQGTGA. The CDR3 totals 13 residues. The CDR3 region has the DNA TGTGCCAGCAGCTCGGAAGTGAACACTGAAGCTTTCTTT. Encoded protein: CASSSEVNTEAFF.

This clone was seen more than once but under ten times. The sample holds other DNA sequences that translate to the same CDR3. V and J are TRBV2 and TRBJ2-7; D is uncertain. Germline V gives CDR1 SNHLY, CDR2 FYNNEI. Trimming cost V 3 bases and J 4 bases, with 4 bases left between them. CDR3 length: 11 residues. CDR3 bases: TGTGCCAGCAGTGACAGGTACGAGCAGTACTTC. It encodes CASSDRYEQYF.

This clone was counted once. V is TRBV9 and J is TRBJ1-2; D possibly corresponds to TRBD1 (5 bases). The CDR3 contains 15 residues. V was shortened by 0 bases and J by 5 bases, with 14 bases between the two germline ends. Germline CDR1 reads SGDLS; CDR2 reads YYNGEE. The CDR3: CASSVGGGQTYGYTF. CDR3 in DNA: TGTGCCAGCAGCGTAGGGGGCGGACAAACATATGGCTACACCTTC.

The V gene is TRBV18, the J gene TRBJ2-1; D uncertain. The CDR3 is 13 residues long. In germline, CDR1 is KGHSH, CDR2 LQKENI. V lost 3 bases, J lost 10 bases, and 13 bases lay in between. CDR3 nucleotide sequence: TGTGCCAGCTCACCGACACCGCAAGGGGAGCAGTTCTTC. As protein: CASSPTPQGEQFF.

Details on this clone: The sample contains more than one DNA sequence encoding this CDR3. This sequence joins TRBV9 and TRBJ2-2; D remains unclear. The CDR3 length is 13 residues. V was clipped by 2 bases and J by 5 bases, with 7 bases between them. CDR1 is SGDLS and CDR2 is YYNGEE in the germline V gene. In DNA, the CDR3 is TGTGCCAGCAGCGTGTGGGTGACCGGGGAGCTGTTTTTT. It yields the protein CASSVWVTGELFF. Complete variable domain (other parts from reference TRBV9 and TRBJ2-2): DSGVTQTPKHLITATGQRVTLRCSPRSGDLSVYWYQQSLDQGLQFLIQYYNGEERAKGNILERFSAQQFPDLHSELNLSSLELGDSALYFCASSVWVTGELFFGEGSRLTVL.

This sequence joins TRBV2 and TRBJ1-5; D call uncertain. The CDR3 contains 14 residues. Germline assignment: CDR1 SNHLY and CDR2 FYNNEI. Trimming took 4 bases from V and 0 from J, leaving 7 bases between them. Written as DNA, the CDR3 is TGTGCCAGCAGTGTGGGTTATAGCAATCAGCCCCAGCATTTT. Its protein is CASSVGYSNQPQHF. Full variable domain (remainder filled in from reference TRBV2 and TRBJ1-5): EPEVTQTPSHQVTQMGQEVILRCVPISNHLYFYWYRQILGQKVEFLVSFYNNEISEKSEIFDDQFSVERPDGSNFTLKIRSTKLEDSAMYFCASSVGYSNQPQHFGDGTRLSIL.

The chain combines TRBV6-5 with TRBJ1-2, with TRBD1 as a possible D gene (5 bases). This CDR3 contains 13 residues. The V gene's germline CDR1 is MNHEY and CDR2 SVGAGI. Trimming removed 2 bases from V and 8 bases from J, with 12 bases in between. CDR3 residues: CASSYRGTGGYTF. In DNA, the CDR3 is TGTGCCAGCAGTTACAGGGGTACCGGCGGCTACACCTTC.

Turning to this clone: Other nucleotide sequences from this sample produce the same CDR3. The rearrangement uses TRBV29-1 and TRBJ1-1, with D uncertain. The CDR3 has 12 amino acids. The germline CDR1 and CDR2 sequences are SQVTM and ANQGSEA. Between the trimmed V and J ends, which lost 4 bases and 1 base, there was a span of 7 bases. The CDR3 DNA is TGCAGCGTTGGGGCGGCGAACACTGAAGCTTTCTTT. Translated, it gives CSVGAANTEAFF.

The chain is built from TRBV7-9 and TRBJ1-5, with a weak D call TRBD1 (6 bases). This CDR3 has 16 residues. Trimming left V 2 bases short and J 2 bases short, with 13 bases between. The V gene's germline CDR1 is SEHNR and CDR2 FQNEAQ (reference sequence). CDR3 DNA sequence: TGTGCCAGCAGCTTACGGGGGGCTTCGGGCAATCAGCCCCAGCATTTT. Amino acid sequence: CASSLRGASGNQPQHF. Combining the CDR3 with reference TRBV7-9 and TRBJ1-5 gives the whole variable domain DTGVSQNPRHKITKRGQNVTFRCDPISEHNRLYWYRQTLGQGPEFLTYFQNEAQLEKSRLLSDRFSAERPKGSFSTLEIQRTEQGDSAMYLCASSLRGASGNQPQHFGDGTRLSIL.